This T cell receptor beta chain is from a study of cytotoxic CD8 clonotypes in ibrutinib-treated CLL. Study summary: Response sampling came at median approximately a year of treatment, ranging roughly 6 to 36 months. Samples averaged about 260,000 productive templates and 94,082 productive rearrangements. Whole-study findings and limits: Upon ibrutinib response clonality rose, and upon progression it fell back toward baseline.

A remark on this clone: Its target is unknown.

Assay used: immunoSEQ multiplex PCR; TCRdb lists only in-frame clones, some missing. The sample carries some 130,000 clones, 80% to 90% recorded once. Per the germline V gene, CDR1 is MNHEY and CDR2 is SMNVEV (reference sequence). The junction had 8 bases not matched to a gene; V was cut back by 6 bases and J by 2 bases. The CDR3 spans 16 residues. TCR beta libraries used around 2 micrograms of genomic DNA from cryopreserved PBMCs. This clonotype was obtained from a human donor with chronic lymphocytic leukemia. The chain is built from TRBV27 and TRBJ2-3; 10 positions agree with TRBD1. Sample: PBMCs, taken after 24 months of ibrutinib treatment. CDR3 bases: TGTGCCAGCAGACGACAGGGGGCGGCGGACACAGATACGCAGTATTTT. Amino acid sequence: CASRRQGAADTDTQYF.